Listed below are T cell receptor beta chains from one sample, sequenced in a study of cytomegalovirus exposure and HLA in healthy donors. Here immunoSEQ multiplex PCR was the method, and the copy in TCRdb shows in-frame clones only, minus some. The table lists over 150,000 clones, approximately 75% of them singletons. The source material was PBMCs. The receptor source for this set is a man in his late teens or twenties in good health and CMV-seronegative. Each CDR3 is given with its conserved first and last residue. The D gene is left open where the match is weak. Clone sizes are given selectively: once, few, many, or a class where the clone is expanded.

j_call d_call v_call clone_size cdr3_aa cdr3_nt
TRBJ2-7 TRBD1 TRBV7-9 - CASSLGQGMYEQYF TGTGCCAGCAGCTTAGGACAGGGGATGTACGAGCAGTACTTC
TRBJ2-5 TRBD2 TRBV6-6 once CASSYGLRGGRETQYF TGTGCCAGCAGTTACGGGCTACGGGGGGGGAGGGAGACCCAGTACTTC
TRBJ1-1 - TRBV7-2 - CASNHDGGWTEAFF TGTGCCAGCAACCATGACGGCGGTTGGACTGAAGCTTTCTTT
TRBJ1-6 TRBD1 TRBV19 - CASSIPDRGGNSPLHF TGTGCCAGTAGTATCCCGGACAGGGGGGGCAATTCACCCCTCCACTTT
TRBJ2-5 TRBD2 TRBV7-8 once CASSFLFGGDQETQYF TGTGCCAGCAGCTTCCTATTCGGGGGGGATCAAGAGACCCAGTACTTC
TRBJ1-2 - TRBV28 - CASSSGGDYGYTF TGTGCCAGCAGTTCCGGGGGGGACTATGGCTACACCTTC
TRBJ2-2 - TRBV7-8 - CASSLGEDPSNTGELFF TGTGCCAGCAGCTTAGGGGAGGACCCTTCGAACACCGGGGAGCTGTTTTTT
TRBJ1-1 TRBD1 TRBV6-1 - CASSAGTGVRKTEAFF TGTGCCAGCAGTGCTGGGACAGGGGTCAGAAAAACTGAAGCTTTCTTT
TRBJ2-2 TRBD2 TRBV13 few CASSPGVAGKYGELFF TGTGCCAGCAGCCCCGGGGTAGCGGGGAAATACGGGGAGCTGTTTTTT
TRBJ1-2 TRBD1 TRBV15 - CATSRGRTGDNYGYTF TGTGCCACCAGCAGAGGACGGACAGGAGATAACTATGGCTACACCTTC
TRBJ1-1 TRBD1 TRBV7-3 - CASSPGQGEDTEAFF TGTGCCAGCAGCCCCGGACAGGGGGAGGACACTGAAGCTTTCTTT
TRBJ1-1 - TRBV14 - CASSLNRDNEAFF TGTGCCAGCAGCCTAAACCGGGACAATGAAGCTTTCTTT
TRBJ1-5 - TRBV6-1 few CASSESPGYSNQPQHF TGTGCCAGCAGTGAAAGTCCCGGTTATAGCAATCAGCCCCAGCATTTT
TRBJ2-1 - TRBV5-1 - CASSLETGGSEQFF TGCGCCAGCAGCTTGGAGACAGGTGGATCTGAGCAGTTCTTC
TRBJ1-5 - TRBV5-1 - CASSLEGQSNQPQHF TGCGCCAGCAGCTTGGAGGGGCAGAGCAATCAGCCCCAGCATTTT
TRBJ1-5 - TRBV30 - CAWSVGGGLGQPQHF TGTGCCTGGAGTGTGGGGGGGGGCCTGGGGCAGCCCCAGCATTTT
TRBJ1-2 - TRBV28 - CASSRPRQAYGYTF TGTGCCAGCAGTAGGCCGAGACAGGCTTATGGCTACACCTTC
TRBJ1-2 TRBD1 TRBV2 - CASSAFQGASYGYTF TGTGCCAGCAGTGCGTTTCAGGGGGCGAGCTATGGCTACACCTTC
TRBJ1-2 - TRBV5-5 - CASSGDRLRQFGSNYGYTF TGTGCCAGCAGCGGCGACAGGCTTCGGCAGTTCGGCTCTAACTATGGCTACACCTTC
TRBJ1-6 - TRBV5-1 few CASSLEPVENSPLHF TGCGCCAGCAGCTTGGAACCAGTGGAGAATTCACCCCTCCACTTT
TRBJ1-2 - TRBV9 - CASGEGVHGYTF TGTGCCAGCGGTGAAGGGGTGCATGGCTACACCTTC
TRBJ2-7 TRBD1 TRBV7-9 once CASSSDRGLYEQYF TGTGCCAGCAGCTCGGACAGGGGGCTCTACGAGCAGTACTTC
TRBJ2-1 - TRBV6-1 - CASSELLASYNEQFF TGTGCCAGCAGTGAACTTTTAGCTTCTTACAATGAGCAGTTCTTC
TRBJ1-6 - TRBV21-1 - CASSPRTAHGLRNSPLHF TGTGCCAGCAGCCCCCGGACAGCCCATGGCCTCAGGAATTCACCCCTCCACTTT
TRBJ1-5 - TRBV19 - CASSIAIDRLNQPQHF TGTGCCAGTAGTATAGCTATAGACAGGCTTAATCAGCCCCAGCATTTT
TRBJ2-1 TRBD2 TRBV29-1 - CSVAGLAGLNEQFF TGCAGCGTTGCGGGACTAGCGGGGCTCAATGAGCAGTTCTTC
TRBJ2-5 - TRBV18 - CASSPGPGETQYF TGTGCCAGCTCGCCGGGTCCGGGAGAGACCCAGTACTTC
TRBJ1-5 - TRBV9 - CASSPDGQGNQPQHF TGTGCCAGCAGCCCCGACGGGCAGGGAAATCAGCCCCAGCATTTT
TRBJ2-6 - TRBV2 - CASSERSLSGANVLTF TGTGCCAGCAGTGAACGGTCCCTCTCTGGGGCCAACGTCCTGACTTTC
TRBJ2-1 - TRBV7-6 - CASSPQGTLTYNEQFF TGTGCCAGCAGCCCCCAGGGGACCCTAACCTACAATGAGCAGTTCTTC
TRBJ1-6 - TRBV21-1 once CASSIRGRALHF TGTGCCAGCAGCATTAGAGGTCGGGCCCTCCACTTT
TRBJ1-1 - TRBV7-8 - CASSPRPGISFTEAFF TGTGCCAGCAGCCCTAGGCCAGGGATTTCTTTCACTGAAGCTTTCTTT
TRBJ1-1 TRBD1 TRBV5-1 - CASSPGTGYDTEAFF TGCGCCAGCAGCCCGGGGACAGGGTATGACACTGAAGCTTTCTTT
TRBJ2-1 TRBD1 TRBV28 few CASSFPSTGDHEQFF TGTGCCAGCAGTTTCCCGTCGACAGGGGACCATGAGCAGTTCTTC
TRBJ1-2 - TRBV18 - CASSPSRQAGYGYTF TGTGCCAGCTCACCTTCTCGACAGGCGGGCTATGGCTACACCTTC
TRBJ2-6 TRBD1 TRBV18 - CASSDDRAGANVLTF TGTGCCAGCTCTGATGACAGGGCTGGGGCCAACGTCCTGACTTTC
TRBJ2-1 TRBD2 TRBV7-2 - CASSLASGAYNEQFF TGTGCCAGCAGCTTAGCCAGCGGGGCTTACAATGAGCAGTTCTTC